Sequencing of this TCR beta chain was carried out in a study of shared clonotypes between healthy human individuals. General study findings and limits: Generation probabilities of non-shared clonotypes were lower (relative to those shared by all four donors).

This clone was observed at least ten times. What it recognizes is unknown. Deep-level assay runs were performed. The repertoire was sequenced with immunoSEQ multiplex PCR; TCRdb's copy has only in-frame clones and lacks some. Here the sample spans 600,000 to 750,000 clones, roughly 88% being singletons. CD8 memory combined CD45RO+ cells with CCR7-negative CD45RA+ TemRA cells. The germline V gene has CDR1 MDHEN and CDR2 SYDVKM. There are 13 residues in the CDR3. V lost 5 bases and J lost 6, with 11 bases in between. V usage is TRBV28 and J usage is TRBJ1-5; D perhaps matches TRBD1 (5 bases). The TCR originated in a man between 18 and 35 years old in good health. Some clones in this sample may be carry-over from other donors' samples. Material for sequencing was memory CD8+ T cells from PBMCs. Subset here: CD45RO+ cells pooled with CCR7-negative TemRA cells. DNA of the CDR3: TGTGCCAGCAGTGAAGAAGGGGCTCAGCCCCAGCATTTT. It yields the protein CASSEEGAQPQHF.